Below, one TCR beta chain is given with its context. The antigen this receptor binds is unknown. Base qualities are not provided; no much larger clone lies one nucleotide away. At one collaborating source in Seattle, patients were enrolled during active infection and were followed longitudinally through the course of disease. The collaborating institutions used their own protocols to collect whole blood in K2EDTA tubes. Collaborator samples were shipped for TCRbeta analysis as frozen whole blood, isolated PBMCs, or DNA extracted from either sample type. From the cysteine through the phenylalanine, the CDR3 covers 13 amino acids. The CDR3 DNA has 39 bases and is translated from base 1. Deletion took 8 bases off V and 4 bases off J, with a span of 12 bases between the germline ends. The germline V gene provides CDR1 KGHDR and CDR2 SFDVKD. The immunoSEQ Assay, a bias-controlled multiplex PCR, was used to amplify TCRbeta CDR3 regions from genomic DNA. On the authors' methods: Within the assay, amplification of reference gene primers was used to estimate how many nucleated cells each sample contained. To quantify the absolute abundance of each unique TCRbeta CDR3 rearrangement, sequence reads were collapsed and filtered. Productive Simpson clonality was computed per sample as the square root of Simpson's diversity index over productive rearrangements. This is the immuneACCESS table as TCRdb keeps it, with only in-frame sequences that have V and J called. A part of the clones is gone; compared with another copy, unresolved V genes explain less than half, and the rest is unexplained. Clone size and the V and J calls come from that table; the DNA yielded D and trimming. This sample gives roughly 240,000 clones in total; 86% of them show up just once. The top ten clonotypes cover over 5.5% of the sample.

This sample was taken from a study of blood T cell repertoires in COVID-19 (dated by TCRdb to between 2020 and 2021). A note on the overall study: Collaborator samples came from the United States, Italy and Spain and covered acute and convalescent phases of COVID-19. The material from the prospective study consisted of cDNA or gDNA derived from T cells, B-cell-depleted T cells, or PBMCs. Deeply sampled blood TCRbeta repertoires from subjects exposed to, actively infected with, or recovered from COVID-19 were included in the dataset. The repertoires were made available in a free public database intended to serve as a resource for research on the immune response to SARS-CoV-2. Samples were obtained from the ongoing ImmuneRACE study (first 160 participants) and from 1,254 subjects provided by 6 global collaborators. A de-identified subject ID, COVID-19 status, age in years and sex were almost always included in the sample metadata. Where available, HLA class I and class II types were taken from metadata supplied by the sample provider and were not determined by assay-based typing.

Summary of the overall study and its limitations: Clinical and demographic metadata were provided uncurated, with the amount varying by source and participant.

Sequencing was performed on peripheral blood. The chain is made from TRBV24-1 and TRBJ2-3, and perhaps TRBD1 as D gene, on 6 matching bases. The sequence was obtained from a woman aged 80 or over with COVID-19, enrolled during active disease. The nucleotides read TGTGCCACCACACAGGGTGGGGCAGATACGCAGTATTTT. Translated, this gives CATTQGGADTQYF.